Following are 30 T cell receptor beta chains from one sample sequenced in a study of sequential checkpoint blockade in melanoma. Repertoires were generated with immunoSEQ multiplex PCR, while TCRdb's copy carries only in-frame clones and drops some. The table has approximately 34,000 clones, 84% seen once; the top ten hold around 5.4%. Treatment here: randomized to nivolumab then ipilimumab (arm A) or the reverse (arm B). This material consisted of CD8+ T cells sorted from blood (inferred from file names), taken from a patient given nivolumab and ipilimumab in sequence. The source of these receptors is a human donor with melanoma.

This sequence joins TRBV15 and TRBJ2-1, with TRBD2 identical over 8 bases. Germline assignment: CDR1 LNHNV and CDR2 YYDKDF (reference sequence). This CDR3 is 14 amino acids long. V dropped 7 bases and J dropped 6; count of bases not matched to a gene: 8. CDR3 sequence reads: CATTGTSKVNEQFF. CDR3 in DNA: TGTGCCACCACCGGGACTAGTAAGGTCAATGAGCAGTTCTTC.

V gene TRBV28 combines with J gene TRBJ2-7; 9 bases fit TRBD1. Trimming took 3 bases from V and 2 from J; bases not matched to a gene: 5. CDR1 is MDHEN and CDR2 is SYDVKM in the germline V gene. CDR3 length: 15 residues. DNA for the CDR3: TGTGCCAGCAGTTTCCCCCGGGACAGGGCCTACGAGCAGTACTTC. Protein: CASSFPRDRAYEQYF.

The chain is built from TRBV5-1 and TRBJ1-1; tentative D call: TRBD1 (5 bases). With 4 bases removed from V and 2 bases from J, the gap between germline ends came to 18 bases. The CDR3 runs to 16 residues. The germline CDR1 and CDR2 sequences are SGHRS and YFSETQ. The CDR3 loop is CASSQGVTEINTEAFF. CDR3 sequence (DNA): TGCGCCAGCAGCCAAGGGGTCACCGAGATTAACACTGAAGCTTTCTTT.

This clone was observed a single time. The CDR3 DNA reads TGTGCCAGCAGCGGTGGCGACTTAGGAAACACCATATATTTT. Protein sequence: CASSGGDLGNTIYF. This sequence joins TRBV9 and TRBJ1-3, with D unresolved. The CDR3 is made up of 14 amino acids. Between the trimmed V and J ends, which lost 3 bases and 4 bases, there was a span of 11 bases. The germline V gene has CDR1 SGDLS and CDR2 YYNGEE.

This rearrangement joins TRBV4-1 to TRBJ1-6; 7 bases match TRBD1. V was pared by 0 bases and J by 4 bases, with 9 bases of the junction left unmatched. Germline-derived CDR1 and CDR2 are MGHRA and YSYEKL. The CDR3 runs to 18 residues. This CDR3 reads CASSQEEDGTAYNSPLHF. CDR3 sequence (DNA): TGCGCCAGCAGCCAAGAGGAGGACGGGACAGCTTATAATTCACCCCTCCACTTT.

The chain is built from TRBV28 and TRBJ1-3; possible D gene TRBD1, 6 bases. This CDR3 has 16 amino acids. Germline V gives CDR1 MDHEN, CDR2 SYDVKM. Trimming removed 6 bases from V and 4 bases from J, with 19 bases in between. CDR3 amino acids: CASSSFHRADGNTIYF. In nucleotides, the CDR3 is TGTGCCAGCAGCTCTTTCCACAGGGCTGACGGAAACACCATATATTTT. Combining the CDR3 with reference TRBV28 and TRBJ1-3 gives the whole variable domain DVKVTQSSRYLVKRTGEKVFLECVQDMDHENMFWYRQDPGLGLRLIYFSYDVKMKEKGDIPEGYSVSREKKERFSLILESASTNQTSMYLCASSSFHRADGNTIYFGEGSWLTVV.

The chain carries TRBV27 and TRBJ2-1, with 10 bases lining up with TRBD2. This CDR3 spans 15 amino acids. V trimming: 5 bases; J trimming: 6 bases; junction bases outside the gene matches: 7. CDR1 MNHEY and CDR2 SMNVEV come from the germline V gene (reference sequence). The CDR3 spells CASSPSGSQGNEQFF. In nucleotides, the CDR3 is TGTGCCAGCAGTCCTAGCGGGAGTCAGGGCAATGAGCAGTTCTTC.

The V and J genes are TRBV29-1 and TRBJ2-5; TRBD2 might be the D (5 bases). There are 14 residues in the CDR3. The germline CDR1 and CDR2 sequences are SQVTM and ANQGSEA. Trimming cost V 3 bases and J 5 bases, with 16 bases left between them. The CDR3 sequence: CSVDWVTPGETQYF. The CDR3 coding sequence is TGCAGCGTTGATTGGGTAACCCCGGGGGAGACCCAGTACTTC.

J is TRBJ2-7 and V is TRBV5-1, with TRBD2 identical over 14 bases. V shed 4 bases and J 7 bases; nucleotides not matched to a gene: 7. The CDR3 covers 15 residues. Germline V gene data show CDR1 as SGHRS and CDR2 as YFSETQ. The DNA of the CDR3 is TGCGCCAGCAGCCTAGGACTAGCGGGGGGTGAGGAGCAGTACTTC. Amino acid sequence: CASSLGLAGGEEQYF.

The chain is built from TRBV29-1 and TRBJ1-1, with D unclear. Germline CDR1 and CDR2: SQVTM and ANQGSEA. The CDR3 runs 11 residues. V lost 4 bases to trimming and J lost 6 bases, with 9 bases between them. CDR3 in DNA: TGCAGCGTTGGAGGGTCCGCTGAAGCTTTCTTT. This gives the protein CSVGGSAEAFF.

This chain uses TRBV6-1 with TRBJ2-7, with D possibly TRBD1 on 5 matching bases. V lost 6 bases and J 2 bases, leaving 17 bases between the germline ends. The germline V gene has CDR1 MNHNS and CDR2 SASEGT. This CDR3 is 15 amino acids long. The CDR3 bases are TGTGCCAGCAGCGCCCGTTCAGGGCTGGCCTACGAGCAGTACTTC. Translation gives CASSARSGLAYEQYF.

The chain carries TRBV4-1 and TRBJ2-1, with 11 bases fitting TRBD2. The CDR3 totals 17 residues. The germline CDR1 and CDR2 sequences are MGHRA and YSYEKL. V shed 4 bases and J 7 bases; nucleotides not matched to a gene: 12. CDR3 DNA: TGCGCCAGCAGCCCTGGGGCTCTAGCGGGAGGATGGAATGAGCAGTTCTTC. Its translation is CASSPGALAGGWNEQFF.

The rearrangement joins TRBV18 to TRBJ2-1; 12 bases are shared with TRBD2. Losses at the gene ends were 5 bases for V and 6 bases for J; bases not matched to a gene: 5. CDR3 length equals 15 residues. Looked up from germline, CDR1 is KGHSH and CDR2 is LQKENI. CDR3 nucleotide sequence: TGTGCCAGCTCAAGTCTAGCGGGAGGGTCCAATGAGCAGTTCTTC. Protein sequence: CASSSLAGGSNEQFF.

This rearrangement joins TRBV29-1 to TRBJ2-3; a possible D gene is TRBD2 (5 bases). V gave up 7 bases and J gave up 0 bases, with 14 bases separating them. CDR1 and CDR2 from the germline V gene are SQVTM and ANQGSEA. CDR3 length equals 14 residues. The CDR3 here is CSGGSGSSTDTQYF. The CDR3 DNA reads TGCAGCGGAGGGTCCGGTTCTAGCACAGATACGCAGTATTTT.

This clone is medium-sized (0.01 to 0.1%) in the sample. The chain is built from TRBV4-2 and TRBJ2-7, with TRBD1 matching 8 bases. The V gene end was trimmed by 4 bases and the J gene end by 4 bases; junction bases not matched to a gene: 6. Germline lookup yields CDR1 LGHNA and CDR2 YNFKEQ. This CDR3 spans 14 amino acids. The CDR3 region has the DNA TGTGCCAGCAGCCCAGGACAGGGCAAGTACGAGCAGTACTTC. Its protein is CASSPGQGKYEQYF.

The rearrangement uses TRBV10-2 and TRBJ2-1, with 11 bases fitting TRBD2. This CDR3 is built from 16 residues. V was pared by 5 bases and J by 7 bases, with 10 bases of the junction left unmatched. Germline CDR1 reads WSHSY; CDR2 reads SAAADI. CDR3 DNA sequence: TGCGCCAGCAGTCTCCGGTTAGCGGGGGGGAGTAATGAGCAGTTCTTC. Its protein product is CASSLRLAGGSNEQFF.

The J gene is TRBJ2-3, the V gene TRBV29-1; TRBD2 matches at 14 bases. V shed 5 bases and J 0 bases; nucleotides not matched to a gene: 13. The CDR3 consists of 19 residues. Germline values: CDR1 SQVTM, CDR2 ANQGSEA. CDR3 bases: TGCAGCGTTCATTTTCCGGGACTAGCGGGAGAGATGAGCACAGATACGCAGTATTTT. Its protein is CSVHFPGLAGEMSTDTQYF.

V and J are TRBV5-1 and TRBJ1-4, with D possibly matching TRBD1 (5 bases). Germline lookup yields CDR1 SGHRS and CDR2 YFSETQ. V lost 1 base, J lost 4 bases, and 11 bases lay in between. CDR3 length: 15 amino acids. The CDR3 coding sequence is TGCGCCAGCAGCTTGCCCACTGACAGTAATGAAAAACTGTTTTTT. This encodes CASSLPTDSNEKLFF.

This clone was counted only a few times. This chain joins TRBV13 and TRBJ2-7; D is unclear. CDR3 length equals 12 residues. Germline CDR1 reads PRHDT; CDR2 reads FYEKMQ (reference sequence). V shed 0 bases and J shed 5 bases, with 5 bases lying between them. The CDR3, as DNA: TGTGCCAGCAGCTTAGGATCGGACGAGCAGTACTTC. Amino acid sequence: CASSLGSDEQYF.

V usage is TRBV6-5 and J usage is TRBJ1-1; the D gene is possibly TRBD1 (5 bases). V was pared by 7 bases and J by 4 bases, with 19 bases between. Germline V CDR1 and CDR2: MNHEY, SVGAGI. This CDR3 spans 15 amino acids. The CDR3 nucleotides read TGTGCCAGCACTCCGGGGGTTGGGGTAAGCACTGAAGCTTTCTTT. Encoded protein: CASTPGVGVSTEAFF.

The chain joins TRBV28 to TRBJ2-5; 10 bases match TRBD2. V gave up 2 bases and J gave up 3 bases; unmatched junction bases: 3. The germline V gene has CDR1 MDHEN and CDR2 SYDVKM. The CDR3 contains 15 residues. CDR3 DNA sequence: TGTGCCAGCAGTTTAGAGCGGGGGGGGGAAGAGACCCAGTACTTC. The encoded protein is CASSLERGGEETQYF.

The V and J genes are TRBV11-1 and TRBJ2-2; TRBD1 is a possible D gene (7 bases). V lost 5 bases and J 2 bases, leaving 15 bases between the germline ends. The CDR3 covers 16 residues. The V gene's germline CDR1 is SGHAT and CDR2 FQDESV (reference sequence). DNA for the CDR3: TGTGCCAGCAGCACTTGGACAGGACTAAACACCGGGGAGCTGTTTTTT. It specifies CASSTWTGLNTGELFF. The entire variable domain, with the rest obtained from reference TRBV11-1 and TRBJ2-2, is as follows: EAEVAQSPRYKITEKSQAVAFWCDPISGHATLYWYRQILGQGPELLVQFQDESVVDDSQLPKDRFSAERLKGVDSTLKIQPAELGDSAMYLCASSTWTGLNTGELFFGEGSRLTVL.

CDR3 in amino acids: CASSPGVVSGNQPQHF. CDR3 bases: TGCGCCAGCAGCCCAGGGGTCGTCAGTGGCAATCAGCCCCAGCATTTT. J is TRBJ1-5 and V is TRBV4-1; a weak D match, TRBD1 (6 bases). Germline lookup yields CDR1 MGHRA and CDR2 YSYEKL. Trimming shortened V by 4 bases and J by 2 bases, and 15 bases separated the two germline ends. The CDR3 is made up of 16 amino acids.

J is TRBJ2-5 and V is TRBV18; the match to TRBD1 covers 10 bases. Germline lookup yields CDR1 KGHSH and CDR2 LQKENI. Germline trimming cut 0 bases from V and 2 bases from J; bases unmatched to any gene: 9. The CDR3 runs to 18 residues. CDR3 bases: TGTGCCAGCTCACCACCTATTAGGGACAGGGGTTTTCAAGAGACCCAGTACTTC. This encodes CASSPPIRDRGFQETQYF.

The chain recombines TRBV11-1 with TRBJ2-1; 9 bases line up with TRBD2. The V and J ends lost 6 bases and 7 bases, in that order; junction bases with no gene match: 7. CDR3 size: 14 residues. The germline gives CDR1 SGHAT, CDR2 FQDESV (reference sequence). This CDR3 reads CASRNSGGGNEQFF. DNA for the CDR3: TGTGCCAGCAGGAATAGCGGGGGAGGAAATGAGCAGTTCTTC.

The gene calls are TRBV7-8 and TRBJ2-7; D unclear. The CDR3 extends over 14 amino acids. Germline CDR1 is SGHVS and CDR2 is FQNEAQ. Trimming removed 3 bases at V and 0 bases at J, with 9 bases between. The CDR3 DNA follows: TGTGCCAGCAGCTTCGAAGCGAGCTCCTACGAGCAGTACTTC. It translates to CASSFEASSYEQYF. The full variable domain, with the rest looked up from reference TRBV7-8 and TRBJ2-7, is GAGVSQSPRYKVAKRGQDVALRCDPISGHVSLFWYQQALGQGPEFLTYFQNEAQLDKSGLPSDRFFAERPEGSVSTLKIQRTQQEDSAVYLCASSFEASSYEQYFGPGTRLTVT.

This sequence joins TRBV4-1 and TRBJ2-7; no clear D. The germline V and J ends were trimmed by 2 bases and 3 bases, with 14 bases remaining between them. The germline gives CDR1 MGHRA, CDR2 YSYEKL. This CDR3 has 15 residues. CDR3 sequence reads: CASSQSPPHFYEQYF. The CDR3 nucleotides are TGCGCCAGCAGCCAATCCCCCCCCCACTTCTACGAGCAGTACTTC.

This clone was detected only once. The chain recombines TRBV27 with TRBJ1-2; 9 bases are a match to TRBD1. The CDR3 runs to 15 residues. Losses at the gene ends were 5 bases for V and 3 bases for J; bases not matched to a gene: 7. CDR1 is MNHEY and CDR2 is SMNVEV in the germline V gene (reference sequence). The CDR3 region is CASSIGQGFYYGYTF. CDR3 bases: TGTGCCAGCAGTATAGGACAGGGGTTTTACTATGGCTACACCTTC.

The chain couples TRBV28 to TRBJ2-7; tentative D call: TRBD1 (6 bases). Germline V gene lookup returns CDR1 MDHEN and CDR2 SYDVKM. This CDR3 comprises 14 residues. With 2 bases removed from V and 2 bases from J, the gap between germline ends came to 10 bases. CDR3 sequence: CASSLGQGTYEQYF. CDR3 DNA sequence: TGTGCCAGCAGTTTAGGGCAGGGGACCTACGAGCAGTACTTC.

V gene TRBV15 combines with J gene TRBJ2-3, with a weak D call TRBD2 (6 bases). Per the germline V gene, CDR1 is LNHNV and CDR2 is YYDKDF (reference sequence). The CDR3 covers 16 residues. V lost 0 bases and J lost 1, with 11 bases in between. CDR3 nucleotides: TGTGCCACCAGCAGAGAGCGGTCTAGCGGCACAGATACGCAGTATTTT. Residues: CATSRERSSGTDTQYF.